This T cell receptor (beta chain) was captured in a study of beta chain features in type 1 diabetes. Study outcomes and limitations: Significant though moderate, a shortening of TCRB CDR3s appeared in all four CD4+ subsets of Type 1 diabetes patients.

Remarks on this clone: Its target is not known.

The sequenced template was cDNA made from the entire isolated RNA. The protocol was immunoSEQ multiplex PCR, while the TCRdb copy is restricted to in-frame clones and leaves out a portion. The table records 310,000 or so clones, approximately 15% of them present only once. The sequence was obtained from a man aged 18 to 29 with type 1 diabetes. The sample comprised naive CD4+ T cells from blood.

The CDR3 nucleotides read TGTGCCAGCAGCTACCGCGGGACTAGCGGGTCCGGGGAGCAGTACTTC. As protein: CASSYRGTSGSGEQYF. The chain carries TRBV7-9 and TRBJ2-7, with TRBD2 matching 12 bases. Per the germline V gene, CDR1 is SEHNR and CDR2 is FQNEAQ (reference sequence). The CDR3 has 16 residues. V shed 4 bases and J 7 bases; nucleotides not matched to a gene: 11.